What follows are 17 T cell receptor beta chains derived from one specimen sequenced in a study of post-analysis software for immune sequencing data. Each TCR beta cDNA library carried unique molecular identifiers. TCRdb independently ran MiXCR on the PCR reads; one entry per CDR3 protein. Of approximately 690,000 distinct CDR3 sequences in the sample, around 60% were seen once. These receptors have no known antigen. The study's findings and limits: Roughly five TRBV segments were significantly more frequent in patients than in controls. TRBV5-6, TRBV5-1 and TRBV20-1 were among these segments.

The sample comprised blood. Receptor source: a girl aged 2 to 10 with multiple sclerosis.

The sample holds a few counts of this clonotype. Here the CDR3 reads CASSYRRASLTNEKLFF. CDR3 bases: TGTGCCAGCAGTTACAGAAGGGCGTCTTTAACTAATGAAAAACTGTTTTTT. The genes are TRBV6-5 and TRBJ1-4; D remains ambiguous. The V gene's germline CDR1 is MNHEY and CDR2 SVGAGI. This CDR3 has 17 amino acids. The V gene lost 2 bases and the J gene lost 1 base, with 14 bases spanning the gap.

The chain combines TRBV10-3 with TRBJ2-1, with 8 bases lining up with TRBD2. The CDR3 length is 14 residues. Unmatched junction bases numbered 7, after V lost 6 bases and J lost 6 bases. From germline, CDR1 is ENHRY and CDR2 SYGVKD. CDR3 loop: CAISGGAFANEQFF. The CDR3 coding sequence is TGTGCCATCAGCGGGGGGGCCTTCGCCAATGAGCAGTTCTTC.

CDR3 in amino acids: CSASRWAEQFF. The CDR3 DNA reads TGCAGTGCCTCACGCTGGGCGGAGCAGTTCTTC. The chain carries TRBV20-1 and TRBJ2-1; the D is unclear. CDR3 length: 11 residues. Germline V gives CDR1 DFQATT, CDR2 SNEGSKA (reference sequence). V dropped 6 bases and J dropped 10 bases, with 13 bases sitting between them.

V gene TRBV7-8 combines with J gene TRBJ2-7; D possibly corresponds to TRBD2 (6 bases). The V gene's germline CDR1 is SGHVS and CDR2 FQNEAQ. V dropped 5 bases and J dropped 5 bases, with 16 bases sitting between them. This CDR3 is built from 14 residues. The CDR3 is CASSPRPGGDEQYF. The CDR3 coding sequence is TGTGCCAGCAGCCCCCGACCCGGGGGTGACGAGCAGTACTTC.

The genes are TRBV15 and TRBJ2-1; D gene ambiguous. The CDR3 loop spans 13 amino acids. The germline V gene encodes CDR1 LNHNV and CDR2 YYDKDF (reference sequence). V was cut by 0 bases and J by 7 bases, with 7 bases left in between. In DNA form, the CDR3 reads TGTGCCACCAGCAGAGATCCCCTTAATGAGCAGTTCTTC. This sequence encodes CATSRDPLNEQFF.

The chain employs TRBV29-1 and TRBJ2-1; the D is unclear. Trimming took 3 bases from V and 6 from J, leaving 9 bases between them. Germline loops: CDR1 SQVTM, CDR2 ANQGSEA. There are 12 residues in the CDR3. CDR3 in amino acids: CSVEWAFNEQFF. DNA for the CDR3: TGCAGCGTTGAGTGGGCTTTCAATGAGCAGTTCTTC.

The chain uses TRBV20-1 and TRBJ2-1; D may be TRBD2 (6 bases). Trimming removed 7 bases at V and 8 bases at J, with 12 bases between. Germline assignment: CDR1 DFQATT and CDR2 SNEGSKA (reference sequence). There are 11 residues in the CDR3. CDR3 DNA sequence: TGCAGTGTGAGGCCGGGGGATGAGCAGTTCTTC. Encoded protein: CSVRPGDEQFF.

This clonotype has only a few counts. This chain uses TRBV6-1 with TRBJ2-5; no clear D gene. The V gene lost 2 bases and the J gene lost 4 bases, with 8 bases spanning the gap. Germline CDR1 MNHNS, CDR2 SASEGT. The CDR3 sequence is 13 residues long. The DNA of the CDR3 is TGTGCCAGCAGTGAAAATGGCAGAGAGACCCAGTACTTC. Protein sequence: CASSENGRETQYF.

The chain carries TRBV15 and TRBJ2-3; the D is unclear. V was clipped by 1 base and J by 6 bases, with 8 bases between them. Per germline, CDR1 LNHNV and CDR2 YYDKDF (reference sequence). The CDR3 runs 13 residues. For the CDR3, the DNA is TGTGCCACCAGCAGAGGAGTATCGGATACGCAGTATTTT. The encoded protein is CATSRGVSDTQYF.

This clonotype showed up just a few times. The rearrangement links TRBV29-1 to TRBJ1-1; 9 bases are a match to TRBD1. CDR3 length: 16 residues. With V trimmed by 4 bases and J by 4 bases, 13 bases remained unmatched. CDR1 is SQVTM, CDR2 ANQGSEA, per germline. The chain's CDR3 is CSVAGQGSSLGTEAFF. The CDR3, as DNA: TGCAGCGTTGCGGGACAGGGCAGTTCCCTAGGCACTGAAGCTTTCTTT.

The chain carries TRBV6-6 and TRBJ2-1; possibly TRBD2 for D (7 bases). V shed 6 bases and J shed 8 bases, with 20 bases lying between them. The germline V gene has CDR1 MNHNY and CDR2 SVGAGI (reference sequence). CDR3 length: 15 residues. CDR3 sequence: CASSHGWGGVDEQFF. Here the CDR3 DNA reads TGTGCCAGCAGCCATGGATGGGGGGGCGTCGATGAGCAGTTCTTC.

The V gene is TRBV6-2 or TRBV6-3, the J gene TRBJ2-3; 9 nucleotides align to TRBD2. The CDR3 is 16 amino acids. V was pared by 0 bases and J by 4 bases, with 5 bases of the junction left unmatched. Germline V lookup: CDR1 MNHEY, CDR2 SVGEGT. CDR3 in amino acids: CASSYSKAGGPDTQYF. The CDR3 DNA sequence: TGTGCCAGCAGTTACTCGAAGGCGGGGGGGCCAGATACGCAGTATTTT.

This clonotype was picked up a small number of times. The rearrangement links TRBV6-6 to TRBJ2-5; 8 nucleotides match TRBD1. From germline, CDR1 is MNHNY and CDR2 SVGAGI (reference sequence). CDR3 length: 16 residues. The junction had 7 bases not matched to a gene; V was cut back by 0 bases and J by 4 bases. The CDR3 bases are TGTGCCAGCAGTTACTCAGTAGGACAGGGCGGAGAGACCCAGTACTTC. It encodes CASSYSVGQGGETQYF.

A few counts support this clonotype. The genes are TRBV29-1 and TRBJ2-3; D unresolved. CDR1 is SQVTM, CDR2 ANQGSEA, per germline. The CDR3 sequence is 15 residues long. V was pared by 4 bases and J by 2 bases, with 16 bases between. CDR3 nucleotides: TGCAGCGTTGGGGAACAAGGGATAAACACAGATACGCAGTATTTT. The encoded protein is CSVGEQGINTDTQYF.

The CDR3 here is CASSARGGHDYTF. As DNA, the CDR3 is TGTGCCAGCAGCGCCCGGGGAGGGCATGACTACACCTTC. The rearrangement links TRBV9 to TRBJ1-2, with D unclear. The CDR3 has 13 residues. V was pared by 3 bases and J by 10 bases, with 16 bases between. Germline V gene data show CDR1 as SGDLS and CDR2 as YYNGEE.

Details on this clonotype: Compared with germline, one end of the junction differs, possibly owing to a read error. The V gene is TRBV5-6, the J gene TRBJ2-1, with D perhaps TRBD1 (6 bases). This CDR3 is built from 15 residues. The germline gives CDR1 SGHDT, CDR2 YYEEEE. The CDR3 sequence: CTSSLQGWANNEQFF. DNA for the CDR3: TGTACCAGCAGCTTGCAGGGGTGGGCAAACAATGAGCAGTTCTTC.

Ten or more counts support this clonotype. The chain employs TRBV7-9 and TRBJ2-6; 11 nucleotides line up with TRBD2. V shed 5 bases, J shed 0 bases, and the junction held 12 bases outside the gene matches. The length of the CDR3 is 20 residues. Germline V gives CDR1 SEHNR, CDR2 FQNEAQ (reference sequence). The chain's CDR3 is CASSVTSGTPSHSGANVLTF. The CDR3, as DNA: TGTGCCAGCAGCGTGACTAGCGGGACGCCTTCCCACTCTGGGGCCAACGTCCTGACTTTC.